These 27 T cell receptor beta chains came from one sample sequenced in a study of cytomegalovirus exposure and HLA in healthy donors. 60 Vbeta and 13 Jbeta primers were used in PCR. The table came from immunoSEQ multiplex PCR; TCRdb's copy has only in-frame clones and leaves some out. The repertoire holds 200,000 to 250,000 clones, with approximately 80% as singletons. The specimen was PBMCs. All receptors come from a man aged 25-40 years in good health and CMV-seronegative.

A few counts support this clone. This chain uses TRBV5-5 with TRBJ1-4, with D tentatively TRBD1 (5 bases). V lost 4 bases to trimming and J lost 8 bases, with 15 bases between them. The CDR3 length is 14 residues. The germline gives CDR1 SGHKS, CDR2 YYEKEE (reference sequence). This CDR3 is CASSESGFLEKLFF. CDR3 sequence (DNA): TGTGCCAGCAGCGAGTCAGGGTTTTTGGAAAAACTGTTTTTT.

The chain uses TRBV5-1 and TRBJ1-4; D perhaps matches TRBD1 (6 bases). Germline V gene lookup returns CDR1 SGHRS and CDR2 YFSETQ. The CDR3 has 15 amino acids. Between the trimmed V and J ends, which lost 0 bases and 8 bases, there was a span of 14 bases. CDR3 sequence: CASSLAPGVEEKLFF. The CDR3 DNA follows: TGCGCCAGCAGCTTGGCCCCAGGGGTCGAAGAAAAACTGTTTTTT.

The chain couples TRBV27 to TRBJ2-2, with a weak D call TRBD1 (5 bases). V shed 6 bases and J shed 2 bases, with 13 bases lying between them. The CDR3 runs to 15 residues. The germline V gene has CDR1 MNHEY and CDR2 SMNVEV (reference sequence). CDR3: CASSLDRRNTGELFF. In DNA, the CDR3 is TGTGCCAGCAGCCTTGACAGAAGAAACACCGGGGAGCTGTTTTTT.

This clone was observed a few times. V gene TRBV6-4 combines with J gene TRBJ2-3; TRBD2 agrees at 8 bases. Trimming took 4 bases from V and 0 from J; bases not matched to a gene: 0. CDR1 is MRHNA, CDR2 SNTAGT, per germline. This CDR3 comprises 14 residues. CDR3 amino acids: CASSAGGSTDTQYF. CDR3 DNA: TGTGCCAGCAGTGCGGGGGGGAGCACAGATACGCAGTATTTT.

In this sample, this clone turned up a few times. The chain has TRBV28 and TRBJ2-7; TRBD2 is a possible D gene (7 bases). The CDR3 loop spans 13 amino acids. Looked up from germline, CDR1 is MDHEN and CDR2 is SYDVKM. V lost 7 bases, J lost 4 bases, and 14 bases lay in between. This chain's CDR3 is CASTWGGGYEQYF. The CDR3 DNA sequence: TGTGCCAGCACCTGGGGAGGGGGGTACGAGCAGTACTTC.

This chain uses TRBV7-2 with TRBJ2-1; 11 bases align to TRBD2. Germline loops: CDR1 SGHTA, CDR2 FQGNSA. V dropped 7 bases and J dropped 7; count of bases not matched to a gene: 9. The CDR3 sequence is 15 residues long. CDR3 sequence (DNA): TGTGCCAGCACCCGAACCGGGACTAGCGGAAATGAGCAGTTCTTC. Protein sequence: CASTRTGTSGNEQFF. The entire variable domain, with the rest obtained from reference TRBV7-2 and TRBJ2-1, is as follows: GAGVSQSPSNKVTEKGKDVELRCDPISGHTALYWYRQSLGQGLEFLIYFQGNSAPDKSGLPSDRFSAERTGGSVSTLTIQRTQQEDSAVYLCASTRTGTSGNEQFFGPGTRLTVL.

The chain couples TRBV7-8 to TRBJ2-2; TRBD1 aligns across 9 bases. Germline CDR1 is SGHVS and CDR2 is FQNEAQ. The junction had 3 bases not matched to a gene; V was cut back by 5 bases and J by 2 bases. The CDR3 is made up of 15 amino acids. The CDR3 sequence is CASSLGQGNTGELFF. CDR3 in DNA: TGTGCCAGCAGCCTGGGACAGGGTAACACCGGGGAGCTGTTTTTT.

The chain has TRBV9 and TRBJ1-6; D call uncertain. Germline CDR1 SGDLS, CDR2 YYNGEE. The CDR3 consists of 15 residues. Trimming took off 2 bases at V and 4 bases at J, with 10 bases between the two ends. The CDR3 reads CASSVEGGYNSPLHF. DNA for the CDR3: TGTGCCAGCAGCGTTGAGGGCGGTTATAATTCACCCCTCCACTTT.

About this clone: The junction and the germline gene differ at one end; a read error may be behind it. The chain employs TRBV18 and TRBJ2-6; TRBD1 matches 9 bases. The CDR3 is made up of 18 amino acids. Germline CDR1 KGHSH, CDR2 LQKENI. The CDR3 DNA sequence: TGTGCCAGCTCACCACGACGGGACAGGGTCTCTGGGGCCAGCGTCCTGACTTTC. It yields the protein CASSPRRDRVSGASVLTF.

The rearrangement links TRBV15 to TRBJ1-1; D is perhaps TRBD1 (6 bases). This CDR3 is built from 15 residues. The germline V gene encodes CDR1 LNHNV and CDR2 YYDKDF (reference sequence). Trimming removed 5 bases from V and 2 bases from J, with 15 bases in between. CDR3 sequence reads: CATSGGDRPNTEAFF. CDR3 nucleotides: TGTGCCACCAGCGGCGGAGACAGGCCCAACACTGAAGCTTTCTTT.

The rearrangement links TRBV4-1 to TRBJ2-7; perhaps TRBD1 as D (6 bases). CDR1 MGHRA and CDR2 YSYEKL come from the germline V gene. V dropped 0 bases and J dropped 3 bases, with 15 bases sitting between them. The CDR3 extends over 16 amino acids. The CDR3 DNA reads TGCGCCAGCAGCCAAGATGGAGGACAGCCGATCTACGAGCAGTACTTC. This translates into CASSQDGGQPIYEQYF.

This chain connects TRBV18 to TRBJ1-1; tentative D call: TRBD1 (5 bases). Germline V lookup: CDR1 KGHSH, CDR2 LQKENI. The CDR3 sequence is 17 residues long. Trimming removed 0 bases from V and 3 bases from J, with 17 bases in between. CDR3 bases: TGTGCCAGCTCACCACCGCTCCATACCGGAGGGGACACTGAAGCTTTCTTT. Protein product: CASSPPLHTGGDTEAFF.

The chain is built from TRBV2 and TRBJ2-5; D possibly corresponds to TRBD1 (6 bases). Germline V gene lookup returns CDR1 SNHLY and CDR2 FYNNEI. CDR3 length: 13 amino acids. Trimming cost V 5 bases and J 5 bases, with 12 bases left between them. The CDR3 coding sequence is TGTGCCAGCAGTTACAGGGTCGGGGAGACCCAGTACTTC. Protein: CASSYRVGETQYF.

In this sample, this clone turned up a few times. The V gene is TRBV27, the J gene TRBJ2-1, with unresolved D. The V gene's germline CDR1 is MNHEY and CDR2 SMNVEV (reference sequence). The V gene lost 6 bases and the J gene lost 3 bases, with 9 bases spanning the gap. The CDR3 length is 13 residues. The CDR3 spells CASRRANYNEQFF. In nucleotides, the CDR3 is TGTGCCAGCAGACGAGCTAACTACAATGAGCAGTTCTTC.

As regards this clone: The sample contains more than one DNA sequence encoding this CDR3. The chain employs TRBV5-1 and TRBJ1-2; no definite D call. The CDR3 has 14 residues. Germline loops: CDR1 SGHRS, CDR2 YFSETQ. Trimming stripped 0 bases from V and 2 bases from J, with 8 bases between. The CDR3 DNA reads TGCGCCAGCAGCTTGGGTCAGTTAAACTATGGCTACACCTTC. Amino acids: CASSLGQLNYGYTF.

This sequence joins TRBV5-6 and TRBJ2-3; D perhaps matches TRBD1 (5 bases). The ends were cut back, 4 bases at V and 7 bases at J, with 19 bases in the middle. This CDR3 spans 15 amino acids. CDR1 and CDR2 (germline): SGHDT, YYEEEE. CDR3 amino acids: CASSLRAWGANTQYF. The DNA of the CDR3 is TGTGCCAGCAGCCTCCGGGCCTGGGGCGCGAATACGCAGTATTTT.

The gene calls are TRBV7-9 and TRBJ2-1, with D tentatively TRBD1 (8 bases). Trimming removed 7 bases from V and 8 bases from J, with 15 bases in between. This CDR3 is 13 amino acids long. From germline, CDR1 is SEHNR and CDR2 FQNEAQ (reference sequence). CDR3 sequence (DNA): TGTGCCAGCATCGGACAGGGAGGGGATGAGCAGTTCTTC. Its protein product is CASIGQGGDEQFF.

The gene calls are TRBV25-1 and TRBJ1-2; D not certain. CDR1 is MGHDK, CDR2 SYGVNS, per germline. Deletions cut 0 bases from V and 7 bases from J, with 18 bases between. This CDR3 contains 16 residues. The CDR3 bases are TGTGCCAGCAGTGAATATAGGTTAGATTCTGTAGCTGGCTACACCTTC. Translated, it gives CASSEYRLDSVAGYTF.

V and J are TRBV4-1 and TRBJ2-2; D is unclear. Trimming pared 4 bases from V and 6 bases from J, leaving 18 bases between. The CDR3 loop spans 16 amino acids. Germline V gene sequence: CDR1 MGHRA, CDR2 YSYEKL. In DNA, the CDR3 is TGCGCCAGCAGCCCCATTAAGGTTATGGGCCCCGGGGAGCTGTTTTTT. Amino acid sequence: CASSPIKVMGPGELFF.

The chain links TRBV2 to TRBJ1-2; D gene uncertain. The CDR3 is 14 residues long. The germline V gene encodes CDR1 SNHLY and CDR2 FYNNEI. Trimming removed 3 bases at V and 0 bases at J, with 8 bases between. CDR3 coding DNA: TGTGCCAGCAGTGACGGCGGATCTAACTATGGCTACACCTTC. It yields the protein CASSDGGSNYGYTF.

This rearrangement joins TRBV19 to TRBJ1-2, with D possibly TRBD1 on 5 matching bases. This CDR3 spans 13 amino acids. V was shortened by 3 bases and J by 8 bases, with 13 bases between the two germline ends. Germline CDR1 is LNHDA and CDR2 is SQIVND (reference sequence). CDR3 protein: CASSMEGLGGYTF. In DNA, the CDR3 is TGTGCCAGTAGTATGGAGGGGCTTGGCGGCTACACCTTC.

CDR3 DNA sequence: TGTGCCAGCAGCCCCGGGACAGGGATAATCGACACTGAAGCTTTCTTT. Translation gives CASSPGTGIIDTEAFF. This chain connects TRBV7-2 to TRBJ1-1, with 9 bases aligning to TRBD1. The CDR3 runs to 16 residues. Germline loops: CDR1 SGHTA, CDR2 FQGNSA. V shed 5 bases and J 3 bases; nucleotides not matched to a gene: 10.

The V call is TRBV11-2, the J call TRBJ1-4; D ambiguous. This CDR3 contains 15 residues. Trimming pared 0 bases from V and 3 bases from J, leaving 8 bases between. Germline V gives CDR1 SGHAT, CDR2 FQNNGV. This CDR3 is CASSLDPRANEKLFF. The DNA of the CDR3 is TGTGCCAGCAGCTTAGACCCGAGGGCTAATGAAAAACTGTTTTTT.

This clone appeared a few times. The V call is TRBV6-5, the J call TRBJ2-2; 7 bases agree with TRBD1. V shed 5 bases, J shed 4 bases, and the junction held 4 bases outside the gene matches. The CDR3 spans 14 residues. Germline loops: CDR1 MNHEY, CDR2 SVGAGI. The CDR3 nucleotides read TGTGCCAGCAGTGGGCCAGGGGGCACCGGGGAGCTGTTTTTT. Translating it yields CASSGPGGTGELFF.

V gene TRBV2 combines with J gene TRBJ2-7, with TRBD2 identical over 9 bases. CDR3 length equals 12 residues. Trimming took 6 bases from V and 3 from J; bases not matched to a gene: 0. The V gene's germline CDR1 is SNHLY and CDR2 FYNNEI. CDR3 residues: CASRLAGYEQYF. The CDR3 DNA is TGTGCCAGCAGACTAGCGGGCTACGAGCAGTACTTC.

V is TRBV10-1 and J is TRBJ2-1; tentatively, D is TRBD2 (5 bases). The V and J ends lost 10 bases and 5 bases respectively, with 15 bases between them. The CDR3 totals 13 residues. The V gene's germline CDR1 is WNHNN and CDR2 SYGVQD (reference sequence). The CDR3 DNA is TGCGCCATCGGGGTCTCTACCGACAATGAGCAGTTCTTC. Translated, it gives CAIGVSTDNEQFF.

The chain recombines TRBV28 with TRBJ2-2; 9 bases line up with TRBD1. CDR3 size: 15 residues. Germline V CDR1 and CDR2: MDHEN, SYDVKM. CDR3 sequence: CATLGGQGYTGELFF. The CDR3 region has the DNA TGTGCGACCTTGGGGGGACAGGGCTACACCGGGGAGCTGTTTTTT.